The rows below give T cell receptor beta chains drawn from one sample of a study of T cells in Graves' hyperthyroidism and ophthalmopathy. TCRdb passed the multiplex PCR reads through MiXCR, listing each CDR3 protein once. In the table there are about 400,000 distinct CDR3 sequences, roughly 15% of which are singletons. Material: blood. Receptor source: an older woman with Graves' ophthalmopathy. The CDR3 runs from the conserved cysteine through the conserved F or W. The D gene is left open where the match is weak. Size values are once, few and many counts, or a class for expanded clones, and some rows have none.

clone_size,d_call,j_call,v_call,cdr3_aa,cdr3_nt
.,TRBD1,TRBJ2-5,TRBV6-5,CASSYGTGGLAVETQYF,TGTGCCAGCAGTTACGGGACAGGGGGACTAGCTGTGGAGACCCAGTACTTC
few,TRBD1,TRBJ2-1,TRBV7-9,CASSSKGQGAGNEQFF,TGTGCCAGCAGCTCAAAGGGACAGGGGGCGGGTAATGAGCAGTTCTTC
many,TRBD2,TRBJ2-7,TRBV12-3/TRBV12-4,CASKAGVTYEQYF,TGTGCCAGCAAAGCGGGAGTCACCTACGAGCAGTACTTC
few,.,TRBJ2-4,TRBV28,CASSFWLAKNIQYF,TGTGCCAGCAGTTTTTGGCTGGCCAAAAACATTCAGTACTTC
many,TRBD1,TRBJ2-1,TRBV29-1,CSVDTGTDLHEQFF,TGCAGCGTCGATACCGGGACAGACCTACATGAGCAGTTCTTC
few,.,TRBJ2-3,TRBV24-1,CATSDLYTADTQYF,TGTGCCACCAGTGATTTGTACACAGCGGATACGCAGTATTTT
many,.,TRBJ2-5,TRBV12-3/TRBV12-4,CASSFQQKGTQYF,TGTGCCAGCAGTTTCCAGCAGAAAGGGACCCAGTACTTC
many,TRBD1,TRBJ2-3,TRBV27,CASRRSGTGPPDTQYF,TGTGCCAGCAGACGCTCCGGGACAGGGCCCCCAGATACGCAGTATTTT
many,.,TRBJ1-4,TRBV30,CAWSVRRDGEKLFF,TGTGCCTGGAGTGTACGAAGGGATGGGGAAAAACTGTTTTTT
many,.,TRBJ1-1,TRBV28,CASSLPNTEAFF,TGTGCCAGCAGTTTACCCAACACTGAAGCTTTCTTT
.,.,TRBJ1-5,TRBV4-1,CASSQGGNSNQPQHF,TGCGCCAGCAGCCAAGGGGGGAACAGCAATCAGCCCCAGCATTTT
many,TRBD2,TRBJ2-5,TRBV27,CASSETGYGLAGGKTQYF,TGTGCCAGCAGTGAGACAGGTTACGGACTAGCGGGAGGAAAGACCCAGTACTTC
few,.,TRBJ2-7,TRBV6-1,CASSEAWDREQYF,TGTGCCAGCAGTGAAGCCTGGGATCGCGAGCAGTACTTC
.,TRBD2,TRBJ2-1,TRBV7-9,CASSFPAGGDERFF,TGTGCCAGCAGCTTCCCAGCGGGAGGCGATGAGCGGTTCTTC
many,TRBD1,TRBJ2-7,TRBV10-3,CAIRLQGVYEQYF,TGTGCCATCAGATTACAGGGGGTGTACGAGCAGTACTTC
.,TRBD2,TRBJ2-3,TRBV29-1,CSVLRTSGRAGTDTQYF,TGCAGCGTTCTTCGGACTAGCGGGAGGGCCGGGACAGATACGCAGTATTTT
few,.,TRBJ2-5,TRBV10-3,CATQEVNGETQYF,TGTGCCACCCAAGAGGTGAATGGGGAGACCCAGTACTTC
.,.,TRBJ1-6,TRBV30,CAWSQRQISPLHF,TGTGCCTGGAGCCAACGTCAGATTTCACCCCTCCACTTT
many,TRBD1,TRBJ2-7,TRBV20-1,CSARDDRVGSYEQYF,TGCAGTGCTAGAGACGACAGGGTGGGATCCTACGAGCAGTACTTC
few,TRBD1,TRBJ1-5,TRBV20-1,CSARRDRSSNQPQHF,TGCAGTGCTCGCCGGGACAGGAGTAGCAATCAGCCCCAGCATTTT
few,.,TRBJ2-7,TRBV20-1,CSARSNYRRSLYEQYF,TGCAGTGCTAGGTCCAACTACCGGAGGTCCCTCTACGAGCAGTACTTC
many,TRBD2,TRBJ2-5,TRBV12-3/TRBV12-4,CASLPRTSGRRETQYF,TGTGCCAGCTTACCCCGGACTAGCGGGAGGAGGGAGACCCAGTACTTC